This T cell receptor (beta chain) is drawn from a study of CD8+ T cells in alopecia areata. CDR3 size: 13 residues. V was pared by 0 bases and J by 1 base, with 6 bases between. The germline V gene encodes CDR1 GTSNPN and CDR2 SVGIG (reference sequence). RNA, once extracted, was reverse transcribed into cDNA for use as the sequencing template. Generated by immunoSEQ multiplex PCR, the TCRdb table keeps only in-frame clones and is missing some. The profile shows about 23,000 clones, around 50% of them singletons. This clone was found once. The source is a human donor with alopecia areata. Specimen: NKG2D-high CD8+ T cells sorted from blood. The rearrangement joins TRBV30 to TRBJ1-1, with D unclear. CDR3 sequence: CAWSVGGNTEAFF. The CDR3 DNA reads as TGTGCCTGGAGTGTGGGAGGGAACACTGAAGCTTTCTTT.